The TCR beta chain described here comes from a study of shared clonotypes between healthy human individuals (TCRdb year 2020). General notes on the study: The cohort comprised a couple of women and a few men aged 18 to 49 years. For each donor, CD4 naive and CD4 memory were each given three plates, CD8 naive was given two plates, and CD8 memory was given one plate. To estimate repertoire size and how much clonotypes are shared between individuals, the study performed deep sequencing of blood TCR repertoires from roughly five healthy adults. Different laboratories and diverse techniques were used to prepare libraries and sequence TCR repertoires, to increase sequencing depth and limit assay-specific biases. Between about 0.8 and 9.5 billion PBMCs per donor were obtained by leukapheresis.

Notes on this clone: The clone's antigen remains unknown. No quality values exist for individual bases; no much larger clone is one base distant.

Healthy HIV-negative adults with no recently reported acute infections or vaccinations were included as donors. Every donor was a Caucasian adult living in Nashville, Tennessee, USA. CD4+ T cells were enriched by magnetic negative selection; naive cells were then positively selected on CD45RA, and the negative fraction formed the memory subset. After blood collection by leukapheresis, PBMCs were isolated using Ficoll-Histopaque density gradient centrifugation and then cryopreserved in the vapor phase of liquid nitrogen. Analytical flow cytometry was used to check the purity and quantity of each magnetically sorted T cell population. Genomic DNA was isolated from each sorted fraction and quantified by UV absorbance on a Nanodrop 2000c. Broad study findings and their caveats: Because the study included only a small number of donors, the genetic and exposure-history diversity represented was limited. Pairwise subsampling led to the expectation that sequencing depth would affect the degree of clonotype sharing among donors. Sampling was limited to blood, and TCR repertoires in tissue likely differ from TCR repertoires in blood. When four donors were compared, the shared fraction of clonotypes was around 5% for naive CD4, 3% to 4% for naive CD8, 2% to 2.5% for memory CD4, and 0.4% for memory CD8. Larger estimated clonotype richness was generally found for naive subsets than for memory subsets. Clonotypes shared by all four sorted-subset donors showed higher generation probabilities than non-shared clonotypes. Incomplete sequencing was indicated by rarefaction of sorted-subset datasets, despite the large sequencing depth.

From its cysteine to its phenylalanine, the CDR3 spans 17 amino acids. Only the CDR3 part of the read is kept: 51 bases, read in frame from the first base. Trimming removed 2 bases from V and 5 bases from J, leaving 25 bases between the germline ends. The germline V gene (reference sequence) gives CDR1 as GTSNPN and CDR2 as SVGIG. Using the deep immunoSEQ assay, multiplex PCR amplified TCR CDR3 regions from genomic DNA. For each cell subset, the extracted genomic DNA was distributed evenly across all wells of several immunoSEQ 96-well plates, and each plate served as one replicate. For sorted subsets, approximately 190 ng of genomic DNA, equivalent to around 30,000 T cell genomes, went into each replicate PCR. The purified libraries were quantified using a Qubit 3.0 fluorometer, sized with a Bioanalyzer 2100, and then quantified again using the KAPA Library Quantification kit. Every immunoSEQ 96-well plate was sequenced on a dedicated single-read 150-cycle Illumina NextSeq 550 flow cell. Under the source paper's analysis protocol: Because the immunoSEQ output included only junctional sequences and no quality scores, the filtering could not be the same as the filtering used for full-length reads. Sequences were annotated with PyIR, a Python wrapper for IgBLAST v1.9, and V/J genes and CDR3 were assigned using IMGT germline references. Reads were removed for weak V/J assignments (E-value above 1e-6), missing CDR3, stop codons, out-of-frame junctions, or ambiguous translated residues. V3J clonotypes were defined by identical inferred V gene, J gene, and CDR3 amino acid sequence. To compute the percentage overlap between repertoires, the number of shared unique clonotypes was divided by the size of the smaller repertoire. Richness of each repertoire was evaluated using RTK rarefaction, the Chao1 estimator, and Recon v2.1 estimates of unobserved clonotypes. OLGA was used to compute generation probabilities for all TCRbeta clonotypes that the gDNA method yielded from a handful of donors. In TCRdb, the immuneACCESS table is reduced to in-frame sequences with V and J assigned. These tables do not hold every clone; where another copy was compared, an unresolved V gene accounts for under half, and the others remain unexplained. That table supplies the V and J calls and clone size; D and trimming were determined from the DNA. For this sample the table gives about 1.5 million clones, of which 95% to 99% were detected only once. Roughly 0.4% of the sample is held by the ten biggest clonotypes.

The source is a young man in good health. Sequencing input: naive CD4+ T cells sorted from blood. The cell subset or site tag for this specimen amounts to: CD45RA+ positively selected. Recombination linked TRBV30 to TRBJ2-7; the D region possibly corresponds to TRBD1 (5 bases align). CDR3 reads: CAWSKTRTWGMVDEQYF. Read as DNA, the sequence is TGTGCCTGGAGTAAAACCCGGACATGGGGAATGGTCGACGAGCAGTACTTC.